This entry features one TCR beta chain sequence. Its antigen has not been determined. Base qualities are not at hand, and no much larger clone is one base apart. This entry belongs to a study of T cell responses to AZD1222 COVID-19 vaccine (dated by TCRdb to the early 2020s). For context, the study as a whole: A total of around 240 trial participants underwent TCR sequencing, of whom about 200 had received two doses of AZD1222 and approximately 25 had received two doses of the MenACWY control vaccine. Enrollment into the trials was organized by age into subgroups of 18-55, 56-69 and 70-plus years, and those subgroups contained around 150, 28 and 57 TCR-sequenced participants, respectively. Results and caveats for the whole study, not just this receptor: The 56-69-year group was small, and its depth increase did not reach significance, likely because of low power. Nearly half of unique spike-specific TCRs reportedly recognized epitopes outside regions mutated in the B.1.351 and B.1.1.7 variants. Spike-specific TCR breadth and depth rose significantly after two AZD1222 doses compared with day 0 and with MenACWY recipients. Because no day 14 peak-response samples were available, repertoires were characterized only after the peak T cell response. Participants were mostly white British and included more females than males, and it was suggested by the authors that clonal diversity may have been underestimated. The vaccine-associated CD4 TCRs covered the entire spike protein, and the dominant responses fell in regions 160-218 and 743-854. Conclusions about previously exposed vaccinees were limited because only six AZD1222 recipients were SARS-CoV-2 seropositive at baseline.

The CDR3 regions of human TCRbeta chains were analyzed by immunosequencing. On the authors' methods: TCRs in the repertoires were compared against a reference library of SARS-CoV-2-specific TCRs that had been generated with the MIRA antigen-specificity platform. Breadth was defined as the fraction of unique TCRs that were SARS-CoV-2-associated, and depth was defined as the fraction of total T cells that were SARS-CoV-2-associated. Using the MIRA data, each spike-specific TCR was mapped to the spike region that the TCR reacts to and placed in a CD4 or CD8 class. Log10-transformed breadth and depth values were compared by one-way ANOVA with Sidak's multiple comparisons tests. This immuneACCESS table, as held by TCRdb, lists in-frame sequences with V and J called but not all clones. Of the missing ones, under half trace to an unresolved V gene in checked studies; the others have no known cause. V, J and clone size are those of that table, while D and trimming were read from the DNA. Here the sample has approximately 150,000 clones; roughly nine tenths occur a single time. Around 1% of the sample is in the top ten clones.

The time point tag for this specimen amounts to: about 28 days (+/-7) after the second vaccine dose. AZD1222 recipients with second doses at about 4 weeks or about 12 weeks were pooled, because spike-specific TCR depth and breadth did not differ between schedules. Vaccinee samples came from UK trials COV001 and COV002, including a single-blind randomized controlled phase 2/3 trial of AZD1222 (ChAdOx1 nCoV-19) in healthy adults. For TCRbeta chain sequencing, PBMC samples from trial participants were taken at day 0 and at day 28 after the second dose. The sample was peripheral blood, taken 28 days after the second AZD1222 dose. This clonotype was obtained from an adult who received the AZD1222 COVID-19 vaccine.

The nucleotides read TGTGCCTGGAGCGGGACAGGGTTGAGGCAGCCCCAGCATTTT. Its amino acids are CAWSGTGLRQPQHF. The chain employs TRBV30 and TRBJ1-5; 9 central bases correspond to TRBD1. Germline trimming: 3 bases from V, 7 bases from J; junction bases outside gene matches: 7. Including cysteine and phenylalanine, the CDR3 has 14 amino acids. Kept here is only the CDR3 DNA, which spans 42 bases and is read in frame from base 1. The germline V gene (reference sequence) specifies GTSNPN as CDR1 and SVGIG as CDR2.